This note documents a single T cell receptor (beta chain) sequence. Its antigen is unidentified. The data derive from a study of T cell responses to AZD1222 COVID-19 vaccine. Study-wide results and caveats: After the peak T cell response, and only then, were repertoires sampled. Baseline seropositivity occurred in only a handful of AZD1222 recipients. Mapped onto spike, vaccine-associated CD4 TCRs spanned it and were dominant at 160-218 and 743-854. Donor demographics were predominantly white British with a female majority; clonal diversity may be underestimated.

Assay used: immunoSEQ multiplex PCR; TCRdb lists only in-frame clones, some missing. Found here are about 90,000 clones, about 90% of them singletons; the top ten hold 5.2%. Here the sequenced sample was peripheral blood, taken on day 0 of MenACWY control vaccination. This clonotype was obtained from an adult in good health.

This CDR3 is CASSYDKPYGYTF. In DNA, the CDR3 is TGCGCCAGCAGCTACGACAAACCCTATGGCTACACCTTC. The J gene is TRBJ1-2, the V gene TRBV5-1; D remains unclear. The CDR3 loop spans 13 amino acids. Per the germline V gene, CDR1 is SGHRS and CDR2 is YFSETQ. The V gene lost 3 bases and the J gene lost 4 bases, with 10 bases spanning the gap.